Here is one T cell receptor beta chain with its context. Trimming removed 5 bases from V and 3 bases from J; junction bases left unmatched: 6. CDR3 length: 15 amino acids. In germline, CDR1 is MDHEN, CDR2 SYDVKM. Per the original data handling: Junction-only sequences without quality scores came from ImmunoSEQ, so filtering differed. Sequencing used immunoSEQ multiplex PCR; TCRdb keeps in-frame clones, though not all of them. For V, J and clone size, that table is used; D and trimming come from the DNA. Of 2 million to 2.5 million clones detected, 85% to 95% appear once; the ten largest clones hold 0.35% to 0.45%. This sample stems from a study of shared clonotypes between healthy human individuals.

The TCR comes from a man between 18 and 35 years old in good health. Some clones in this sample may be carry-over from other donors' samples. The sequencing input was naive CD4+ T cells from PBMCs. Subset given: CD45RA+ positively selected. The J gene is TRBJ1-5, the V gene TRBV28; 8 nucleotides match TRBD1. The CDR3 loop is CASSVTGEFNQPQHF. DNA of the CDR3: TGTGCCAGCAGTGTGACAGGGGAGTTCAATCAGCCCCAGCATTTT. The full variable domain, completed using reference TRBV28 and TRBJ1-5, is DVKVTQSSRYLVKRTGEKVFLECVQDMDHENMFWYRQDPGLGLRLIYFSYDVKMKEKGDIPEGYSVSREKKERFSLILESASTNQTSMYLCASSVTGEFNQPQHFGDGTRLSIL.